Here is one T cell receptor beta chain with its context. Here immunoSEQ multiplex PCR was the method, and the copy in TCRdb shows in-frame clones only, minus some. The sample contains roughly 200,000 clones, about 85% of which appear only once. These data belong to a study of blood T cell repertoires in COVID-19. In the study overall: Samples came from the United States, Italy and Spain, spanning acute and convalescent COVID-19.

Those who participated ranged in age from about 18 to 89 years and resided in approximately 23 US areas. The specimen sequenced was PBMCs or T cells enriched from blood (not recorded which). This clonotype was obtained from a woman in her twenties or thirties who had recovered from COVID-19.

CDR3 loop: CASSHASYEQYF. DNA for the CDR3: TGTGCCAGCAGCCATGCCAGCTACGAGCAGTACTTC. V gene TRBV3-1 (or the pseudogene TRBV3-2) combines with J gene TRBJ2-7; no reliable D call. Trimming took 3 bases from V and 3 from J, leaving 6 bases between them. CDR3 size: 12 residues. CDR1 is LGHDT, CDR2 YNNKEL, per germline (reference sequence).